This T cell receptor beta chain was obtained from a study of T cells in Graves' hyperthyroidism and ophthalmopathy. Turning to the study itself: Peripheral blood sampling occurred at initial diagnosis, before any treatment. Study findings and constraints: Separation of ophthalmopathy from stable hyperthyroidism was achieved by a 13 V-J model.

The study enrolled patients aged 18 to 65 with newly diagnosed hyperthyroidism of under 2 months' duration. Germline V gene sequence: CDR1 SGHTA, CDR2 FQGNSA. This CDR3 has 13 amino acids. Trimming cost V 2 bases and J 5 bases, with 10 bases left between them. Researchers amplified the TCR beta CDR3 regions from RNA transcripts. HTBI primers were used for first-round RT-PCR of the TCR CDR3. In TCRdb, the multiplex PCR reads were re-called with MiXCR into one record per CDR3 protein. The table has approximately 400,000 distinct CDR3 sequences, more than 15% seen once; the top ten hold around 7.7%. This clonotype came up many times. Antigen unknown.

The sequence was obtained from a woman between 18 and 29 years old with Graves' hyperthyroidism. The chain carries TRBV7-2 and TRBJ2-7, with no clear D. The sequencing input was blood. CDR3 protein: CASSLRVLHEQYF. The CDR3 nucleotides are TGTGCCAGCAGCTTAAGGGTACTCCACGAGCAGTACTTC.